This T cell receptor (beta chain) stems from a study of metastatic and nonmetastatic thyroid tumors. Whole-study context: Repertoires were compared across blood and tumor or nodule tissue from malignant and benign thyroid patients.

Before thyroid surgery, none of the patients had received any treatment. As originally analysed: In papillary thyroid cancer, a distant-metastasis classifier was built using CDR3 differences across clinicopathological groups. MiXCR reprocessed the PCR reads for TCRdb. The authors' filters were not applied to this entry. Counted here are roughly 65,000 clones, 13% to 15% occurring once; the ten biggest clones make up approximately 7%. This clone was detected many times. Its antigen is unknown. The same CDR3 can be traced to other DNA sequences in this sample. The study's findings and limits: In blood and tumor, TCR beta diversity was reportedly significantly higher in malignant thyroid tumors than in benign nodules.

The CDR3 runs 12 residues. Germline CDR1 SNHLY, CDR2 FYNNEI. V lost 5 bases and J lost 7, with 10 bases in between. The source is a male donor with papillary thyroid cancer or a benign thyroid nodule (not recorded which). Some clones in this sample may be carry-over from other donors' samples. Sequencing was performed on blood. The V and J genes are TRBV2 and TRBJ2-3; weak D call: TRBD2 (5 bases). CDR3 DNA sequence: TGTGCCAGCAGTTACGCGGGCAATACGCAGTATTTT. Translation: CASSYAGNTQYF.